Here is one T cell receptor beta chain with its context. CDR3 length: 12 amino acids. The germline V and J ends were trimmed by 2 bases and 4 bases, with 5 bases remaining between them. Germline V lookup: CDR1 SNHLY, CDR2 FYNNEI. Data came from immunoSEQ multiplex PCR; TCRdb stores just in-frame clones and leaves some out. The sample lists 500,000 to 750,000 clones, 88% occurring once. This sample is part of a study of shared T cell receptors in the human thymus. These records were also assigned to another study, of human thymus T cells.

V usage is TRBV2 and J usage is TRBJ2-5; D not certain. This TCR was sampled from a boy less than two years old with a congenital heart defect. The sequencing input was thymocytes. The CDR3 DNA follows: TGTGCCAGCAGTGAACGAGGAGAGACCCAGTACTTC. Its protein product is CASSERGETQYF.